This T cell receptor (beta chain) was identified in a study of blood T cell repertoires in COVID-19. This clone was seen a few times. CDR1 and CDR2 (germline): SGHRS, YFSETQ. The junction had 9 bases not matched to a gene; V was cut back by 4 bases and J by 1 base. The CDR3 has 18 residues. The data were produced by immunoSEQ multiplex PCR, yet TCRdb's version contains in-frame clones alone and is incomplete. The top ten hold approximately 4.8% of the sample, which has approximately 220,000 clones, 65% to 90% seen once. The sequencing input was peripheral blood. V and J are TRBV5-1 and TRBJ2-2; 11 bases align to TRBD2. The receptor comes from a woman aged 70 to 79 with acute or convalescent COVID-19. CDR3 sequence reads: CASSATITSGGNTGELFF. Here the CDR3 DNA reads TGCGCCAGCAGCGCCACAATTACTAGCGGGGGGAACACCGGGGAGCTGTTTTTT.